This T cell receptor beta chain originates from a study of T cells in Graves' hyperthyroidism and ophthalmopathy. Study at large: Peripheral blood was obtained at initial diagnosis, preceding any treatment.

Amplification of TCR beta CDR3 regions used RNA as the template. With the HTBI primer set, the TCR CDR3 went through a first round of RT-PCR. TCRdb analysed the multiplex PCR reads with MiXCR anew, one entry per CDR3 protein. This sample has 110,000 to 150,000 distinct CDR3 sequences, with roughly 23% found just once. The CDR3 has 13 residues. Germline CDR1 and CDR2: DFQATT and SNEGSKA (reference sequence). V was clipped by 1 base and J by 3 bases, with 9 bases between them. This sequence joins TRBV20-1 and TRBJ1-1, with a possible D match to TRBD1 (6 bases). The clonotype was recovered from a woman between 50 and 59 years old with Graves' hyperthyroidism that later progressed to Graves' ophthalmopathy. The specimen sequenced was blood. CDR3 sequence: CSARGGGHTEAFF. In DNA, the CDR3 is TGCAGTGCTAGAGGCGGGGGGCACACTGAAGCTTTCTTT.